This T cell receptor beta chain is from a study of cytomegalovirus exposure and HLA in healthy donors. Regarding the study as a whole: Later work found that TCR association rates differed between HLA loci; DRB1 had the most and HLA-C the fewest. Overall, roughly 150 TCR beta chains were annotated as cytomegalovirus-associated. Usually a TCR sequence was rare, but some public TCRs were found in many donors.

CDR1 and CDR2 from the germline V gene are ENHRY and SYGVKD. The CDR3 is 15 residues long. V dropped 2 bases and J dropped 4; count of bases not matched to a gene: 4. With 60 Vbeta and 13 Jbeta primers, the PCR was carried out. TCRdb's table, derived via immunoSEQ multiplex PCR, lists solely in-frame clones and lacks some. The data show approximately 170,000 clones, with about 69% seen just once and about 4.8% held by the top ten. Concerning this clone: Its target is unknown.

This sequence joins TRBV10-3 and TRBJ2-1; 8 bases align to TRBD2. The source is a man under 40 in good health and CMV-seropositive. Sequencing was carried out using PBMCs. Here the CDR3 reads CAISETSGGYNEQFF. The CDR3 coding sequence is TGTGCCATCAGTGAGACTAGCGGTGGATACAATGAGCAGTTCTTC.